This TCR beta chain was sequenced for a study of cytomegalovirus exposure and HLA in healthy donors. In its sample, this clone was seen once. Antigen: not known. PCR primers comprised 60 Vbeta and 13 Jbeta primers. Sequenced by immunoSEQ multiplex PCR; TCRdb stores in-frame clones only, minus some. The sample contains about 130,000 clones, 75% of which appear only once. V was trimmed by 7 bases and J by 3 bases, leaving 15 bases between them. Germline V gives CDR1 MNHNS, CDR2 SASEGT. The CDR3 sequence is 14 residues long. Study-wide findings and caveats: Reportedly, HLA-A and HLA-B alleles of most subjects were accurately predicted from TCR beta. Indistinguishable V segments such as TRBV6-2 and TRBV6-3 were excluded. A list of roughly 160 TCR beta chains associated with cytomegalovirus was given. Follow-up analysis found HLA locus-dependent TCR association rates, highest for DRB1 and lowest for HLA-C.

The rearrangement joins TRBV6-1 to TRBJ2-5; D perhaps matches TRBD2 (6 bases). The sample was PBMCs. The TCR sequence derives from a man aged 30-40 years in good health and CMV-seronegative. CDR3 amino acids: CASTRGAGKETQYF. The CDR3 DNA sequence: TGTGCCAGCACAAGGGGCGCGGGAAAAGAGACCCAGTACTTC.